Below, 27 T cell receptor beta chains from the same sample are listed, as sequenced in a study of T cell responses to AZD1222 COVID-19 vaccine. Measured with immunoSEQ multiplex PCR; TCRdb has only the in-frame clones, and not every one. The table has around 96,000 clones, about 86% seen once. The specimen comprised peripheral blood, sampled 28 days after the second AZD1222 dose. All receptors come from an adult who received the AZD1222 COVID-19 vaccine.

The chain couples TRBV7-9 to TRBJ2-1, with D perhaps matching TRBD2 (6 bases). Trimming removed 2 bases at V and 6 bases at J, with 8 bases between. The CDR3 length is 13 residues. Germline lookup yields CDR1 SEHNR and CDR2 FQNEAQ (reference sequence). The CDR3 region has the DNA TGTGCCAGCAGCTTACTGGGGGGCAATGAGCAGTTCTTC. This encodes CASSLLGGNEQFF.

This rearrangement joins TRBV28 to TRBJ1-2; no definite D call. Trimming took 7 bases from V and 2 from J, leaving 14 bases between them. This CDR3 spans 14 amino acids. From germline, CDR1 is MDHEN and CDR2 SYDVKM. The CDR3 bases are TGTGCCAGCACCCCTGGACTGGGAAACTATGGCTACACCTTC. Translated, it gives CASTPGLGNYGYTF.

The chain's CDR3 is CASSESQNRDQNTEAFF. CDR3 nucleotide sequence: TGCGCCAGCAGTGAGTCCCAGAACAGGGATCAGAACACTGAAGCTTTCTTT. The chain is built from TRBV10-2 and TRBJ1-1; perhaps TRBD1 as D (6 bases). The CDR3 consists of 17 residues. The V end was cut by 0 bases, the J end by 1 base, with 15 bases between. Germline CDR1 is WSHSY and CDR2 is SAAADI.

This chain links TRBV7-9 with TRBJ2-1; 7 bases match TRBD2. Germline loops: CDR1 SEHNR, CDR2 FQNEAQ (reference sequence). CDR3 length: 16 residues. Trimming cost V 5 bases and J 4 bases; bases outside gene matches: 11. The CDR3 DNA sequence: TGTGCCAGCAGCCTAAATCCGGGGGGAGGGTACAATGAGCAGTTCTTC. This sequence encodes CASSLNPGGGYNEQFF. Together with reference TRBV7-9 and TRBJ2-1, the CDR3 gives the full variable domain: DTGVSQNPRHKITKRGQNVTFRCDPISEHNRLYWYRQTLGQGPEFLTYFQNEAQLEKSRLLSDRFSAERPKGSFSTLEIQRTEQGDSAMYLCASSLNPGGGYNEQFFGPGTRLTVL.

The V call is TRBV27, the J call TRBJ2-1; no reliable D call. Germline V gene sequence: CDR1 MNHEY, CDR2 SMNVEV (reference sequence). CDR3 size: 12 residues. V was pared by 9 bases and J by 6 bases, with 12 bases between. This CDR3 reads CASGIRSNEQFF. The CDR3 bases are TGTGCCAGTGGGATACGGTCCAATGAGCAGTTCTTC.

This chain connects TRBV7-3 to TRBJ2-7; 9 bases are shared with TRBD2. The CDR3 spans 15 residues. V shed 5 bases, J shed 4 bases, and the junction held 9 bases outside the gene matches. Germline assignment: CDR1 SGHTA and CDR2 FQGTGA. CDR3 residues: CASSDNSGSGYEQYF. The CDR3 bases are TGTGCCAGCAGCGATAATAGCGGGAGTGGGTACGAGCAGTACTTC.

This sequence joins TRBV5-4 and TRBJ2-1; D possibly corresponds to TRBD1 (6 bases). The CDR3 extends over 15 amino acids. Germline assignment: CDR1 SGHNT and CDR2 YYREEE (reference sequence). Between the trimmed V and J ends, which lost 0 bases and 6 bases, there was a span of 13 bases. CDR3 nucleotide sequence: TGTGCCAGCAGCTTGGGAGAAAGGACAGTCAATGAGCAGTTCTTC. Protein sequence: CASSLGERTVNEQFF.

CDR3 loop: CASSGQGGAKNIQYF. Written as DNA, the CDR3 is TGTGCCAGCAGTGGACAGGGGGGAGCCAAAAACATTCAGTACTTC. The chain uses TRBV28 and TRBJ2-4, with TRBD1 matching over 10 bases. Germline CDR1 and CDR2: MDHEN and SYDVKM. V shed 5 bases and J 0 bases; nucleotides not matched to a gene: 1. This CDR3 is built from 15 residues.

The chain has TRBV19 and TRBJ1-2, with TRBD1 identical over 12 bases. V gave up 7 bases and J gave up 5 bases; unmatched junction bases: 5. Germline V gene lookup returns CDR1 LNHDA and CDR2 SQIVND (reference sequence). The CDR3 has 14 residues. CDR3 amino acids: CASTPGQGAYGYTF. The CDR3 DNA reads as TGTGCCAGTACCCCGGGACAGGGGGCTTATGGCTACACCTTC.

V usage is TRBV27 and J usage is TRBJ2-1; TRBD1 matches at 9 bases. Germline CDR1 and CDR2: MNHEY and SMNVEV (reference sequence). J was trimmed by 1 base and V by 6 bases; bases with no gene match: 4. The CDR3 extends over 15 amino acids. The CDR3 DNA reads as TGTGCCAGCAGACCGGACAGGGGATCCTACAATGAGCAGTTCTTC. Protein product: CASRPDRGSYNEQFF.

V and J are TRBV19 and TRBJ2-7, with 12 bases fitting TRBD1. Germline-derived CDR1 and CDR2 are LNHDA and SQIVND (reference sequence). The V segment lost 6 bases and the J segment 7 bases; nucleotides outside the gene matches: 10. This CDR3 has 15 residues. The DNA for the CDR3 is TGTGCCAGTAGCCTCCCGGGACAGGGGGCAGATGAGCAGTACTTC. It translates to CASSLPGQGADEQYF. Full variable domain (remainder filled in from reference TRBV19 and TRBJ2-7): DGGITQSPKYLFRKEGQNVTLSCEQNLNHDAMYWYRQDPGQGLRLIYYSQIVNDFQKGDIAEGYSVSREKKESFPLTVTSAQKNPTAFYLCASSLPGQGADEQYFGPGTRLTVT.

The CDR3 nucleotides are TGTGCCACCAGCAGCCGGGGGGGAGATACGCAGTATTTT. The encoded protein is CATSSRGGDTQYF. The chain links TRBV15 to TRBJ2-3; TRBD2 matches 8 bases. The CDR3 is 13 amino acids. The V gene's germline CDR1 is LNHNV and CDR2 YYDKDF (reference sequence). The ends lost 3 bases at V and 5 bases at J; junction bases unmatched: 1.

This sequence joins TRBV7-9 and TRBJ1-1; D remains unclear. Trimming left V 5 bases short and J 0 bases short, with 16 bases between. This CDR3 region has 16 residues. CDR1 SEHNR and CDR2 FQNEAQ come from the germline V gene (reference sequence). Written as DNA, the CDR3 is TGTGCCAGCAGCCCTCGCGGAGACCCGCTGAACACTGAAGCTTTCTTT. The encoded protein is CASSPRGDPLNTEAFF.

Only one count was recorded for this clone. This chain joins TRBV5-4 and TRBJ2-2; 8 bases agree with TRBD1. The CDR3 is made up of 13 amino acids. V shed 4 bases, J shed 6 bases, and the junction held 2 bases outside the gene matches. Looked up from germline, CDR1 is SGHNT and CDR2 is YYREEE (reference sequence). This CDR3 is CASSLDRAGELFF. CDR3 DNA: TGTGCCAGCAGCCTGGACAGGGCCGGGGAGCTGTTTTTT.

This clone has just a few counts. This rearrangement joins TRBV5-1 to TRBJ2-3, with TRBD1 matching over 9 bases. Looked up from germline, CDR1 is SGHRS and CDR2 is YFSETQ. Trimming took 0 bases from V and 1 from J; bases not matched to a gene: 6. The CDR3 totals 17 residues. CDR3 residues: CASSLGSRTGGTDTQYF. DNA for the CDR3: TGCGCCAGCAGCTTGGGGAGTAGGACAGGGGGCACAGATACGCAGTATTTT.

V is TRBV29-1 and J is TRBJ1-3; D call uncertain. The germline gives CDR1 SQVTM, CDR2 ANQGSEA. V lost 4 bases to trimming and J lost 0 bases, with 10 bases between them. The CDR3 consists of 14 residues. For the CDR3, the DNA is TGCAGCGTTGCGTTGCTGGACTCTGGAAACACCATATATTTT. Translated: CSVALLDSGNTIYF. Supplemented by reference TRBV29-1 and TRBJ1-3, the full variable domain reads SAVISQKPSRDICQRGTSLTIQCQVDSQVTMMFWYRQQPGQSLTLIATANQGSEATYESGFVIDKFPISRPNLTFSTLTVSNMSPEDSSIYLCSVALLDSGNTIYFGEGSWLTVV.

The CDR3, as DNA: TGTGCCAGCAGCTTAGGGACAGTCTACGTGCGATCCTCCTACGAGCAGTACTTC. This sequence encodes CASSLGTVYVRSSYEQYF. The J gene is TRBJ2-7, the V gene TRBV5-4, with TRBD1 matching over 7 bases. The CDR3 spans 18 residues. Germline CDR1 and CDR2: SGHNT and YYREEE (reference sequence). Trimming at V came to 2 bases and at J to 0 bases, leaving 14 bases not matched to a gene.

With respect to this clone: The junction shows a germline mismatch at one end, possibly a read error. The J gene is TRBJ2-7, the V gene TRBV6-2 or TRBV6-3, with 8 bases lining up with TRBD2. The CDR3 length is 16 residues. Germline V gene data show CDR1 as MNHEY and CDR2 as SVGEGT. In nucleotides, the CDR3 is TGTGCCAGCAGCTACTGGGTAGCGGGGAGATCCTACGAGCAGTACTTC. It is translated as CASSYWVAGRSYEQYF.

V and J are TRBV25-1 and TRBJ2-7; 11 bases are shared with TRBD1. The germline V gene has CDR1 MGHDK and CDR2 SYGVNS. This CDR3 comprises 14 residues. The junction had 5 bases not matched to a gene; V was cut back by 3 bases and J by 7 bases. CDR3 residues: CASSDGDRGWEQYF. CDR3 bases: TGTGCCAGCAGTGACGGGGACAGGGGGTGGGAGCAGTACTTC.

This chain connects TRBV4-2 to TRBJ2-1, with 8 bases aligning to TRBD2. The V and J ends lost 1 base and 2 bases, in that order; junction bases with no gene match: 7. The CDR3 is made up of 17 amino acids. CDR1 LGHNA and CDR2 YNFKEQ come from the germline V gene. CDR3: CASSQVAAGGAYNEQFF. Here the CDR3 DNA reads TGTGCCAGCAGCCAAGTCGCGGCGGGGGGCGCCTACAATGAGCAGTTCTTC.

This sequence joins TRBV11-2 and TRBJ1-5, with 9 bases fitting TRBD1. The germline gives CDR1 SGHAT, CDR2 FQNNGV. The V and J ends lost 0 bases and 4 bases, in that order; junction bases with no gene match: 1. The CDR3 totals 15 residues. The CDR3 here is CASSLDGTGNQPQHF. Written as DNA, the CDR3 is TGTGCCAGCAGCTTAGATGGGACAGGGAATCAGCCCCAGCATTTT.

The V and J genes are TRBV19 and TRBJ1-1, with D maybe TRBD1 (5 bases). V was cut by 5 bases and J by 4 bases, with 17 bases left in between. The CDR3 is 15 amino acids. Germline assignment: CDR1 LNHDA and CDR2 SQIVND (reference sequence). CDR3 DNA: TGTGCCAGTAGTCCCGACCCGGGACCGGGCACTGAAGCTTTCTTT. Residues: CASSPDPGPGTEAFF.

The V call is TRBV29-1, the J call TRBJ2-7, with 7 bases lining up with TRBD1. There are 13 residues in the CDR3. Germline V gene lookup returns CDR1 SQVTM and CDR2 ANQGSEA. The ends lost 5 bases at V and 2 bases at J; junction bases unmatched: 6. The CDR3 nucleotides are TGCAGCGTTTATACAGGGGCCCCCTACGAGCAGTACTTC. Amino acids: CSVYTGAPYEQYF.

V and J are TRBV27 and TRBJ2-6; 11 positions agree with TRBD1. V was clipped by 4 bases and J by 3 bases; unmatched bases: 5. Germline CDR1 and CDR2: MNHEY and SMNVEV (reference sequence). The CDR3 contains 17 residues. The CDR3 sequence is CASSSGQGAIGANVLTF. CDR3 nucleotides: TGTGCCAGCAGTTCCGGACAGGGGGCTATTGGGGCCAACGTCCTGACTTTC.

The chain carries TRBV28 and TRBJ1-6; TRBD1 matches at 8 bases. This CDR3 spans 14 amino acids. CDR1 MDHEN and CDR2 SYDVKM come from the germline V gene. V was clipped by 6 bases and J by 9 bases; unmatched bases: 7. The CDR3 region is CASRAQGEGSPLHF. CDR3 nucleotides: TGTGCCAGCAGGGCACAGGGGGAAGGTTCACCCCTCCACTTT.

V gene TRBV3-1 (or the pseudogene TRBV3-2) combines with J gene TRBJ2-2; the match to TRBD1 covers 8 bases. Germline V gene lookup returns CDR1 LGHDT and CDR2 YNNKEL (reference sequence). This CDR3 has 14 amino acids. With V trimmed by 4 bases and J by 6 bases, 4 bases remained unmatched. This CDR3 reads CASSLDRGAGELFF. The CDR3 DNA reads as TGTGCCAGCAGCCTAGACAGGGGAGCCGGGGAGCTGTTTTTT.

The chain employs TRBV2 and TRBJ2-6; D is unresolved. CDR3 length: 14 amino acids. CDR1 and CDR2 from the germline V gene are SNHLY and FYNNEI. Trimming pared 6 bases from V and 3 bases from J, leaving 9 bases between. Here the CDR3 DNA reads TGTGCCAGCAGCCCCAAATTTGGGGCCAACGTCCTGACTTTC. Protein: CASSPKFGANVLTF.